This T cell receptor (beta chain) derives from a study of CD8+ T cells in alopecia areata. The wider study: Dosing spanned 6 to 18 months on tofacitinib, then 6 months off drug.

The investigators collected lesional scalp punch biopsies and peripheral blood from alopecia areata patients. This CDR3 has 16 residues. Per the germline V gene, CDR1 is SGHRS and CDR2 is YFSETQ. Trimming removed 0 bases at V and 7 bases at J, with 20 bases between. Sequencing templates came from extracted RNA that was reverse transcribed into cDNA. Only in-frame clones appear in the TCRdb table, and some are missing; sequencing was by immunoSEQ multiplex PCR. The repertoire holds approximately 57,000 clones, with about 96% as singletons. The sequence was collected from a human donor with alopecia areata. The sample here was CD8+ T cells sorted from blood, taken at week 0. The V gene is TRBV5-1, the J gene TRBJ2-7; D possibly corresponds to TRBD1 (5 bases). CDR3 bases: TGCGCCAGCAGCTTGGGGGCGGACACCGGCTTCGGGGAGCAGTACTTC. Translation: CASSLGADTGFGEQYF.